Below, 17 T cell receptor beta chains from the same sample are listed, as sequenced in a study of cytomegalovirus exposure and HLA in healthy donors. PCR primers comprised 60 Vbeta and 13 Jbeta primers. Profiling relied on immunoSEQ multiplex PCR, and the TCRdb table lists in-frame clones only, not all of them. The data contain tens of thousands of clones, roughly 75% of them singletons. The specimen was PBMCs. The receptors originated from a man aged 40-49 years in good health and CMV-seronegative.

The J gene is TRBJ1-6, the V gene TRBV6-1; tentative D call: TRBD1 (6 bases). Trimming shortened V by 8 bases and J by 4 bases, and 12 bases separated the two germline ends. Germline CDR1 reads MNHNS; CDR2 reads SASEGT. CDR3 length equals 14 residues. CDR3 DNA: TGTGCCAGCGGCCCCACAGGGTATAATTCACCCCTCCACTTT. The encoded protein is CASGPTGYNSPLHF.

The V call is TRBV27, the J call TRBJ1-5, with D unresolved. The CDR3 sequence is 15 residues long. Germline loops: CDR1 MNHEY, CDR2 SMNVEV (reference sequence). V was cut by 4 bases and J by 2 bases, with 12 bases left in between. The CDR3 spells CASSWSVSGNQPQHF. The CDR3 DNA is TGTGCCAGCAGTTGGTCGGTTTCGGGCAATCAGCCCCAGCATTTT.

The V and J genes are TRBV20-1 and TRBJ2-2; maybe TRBD2 (6 bases). This CDR3 has 11 residues. Trimming took off 6 bases at V and 6 bases at J, with 8 bases between the two ends. CDR1 is DFQATT, CDR2 SNEGSKA, per germline (reference sequence). The CDR3 DNA reads TGCAGTGCCGGGGAGGCCGGGGAGCTGTTTTTT. Translation: CSAGEAGELFF.

The chain links TRBV30 to TRBJ1-1; TRBD1 aligns across 7 bases. Germline CDR1 is GTSNPN and CDR2 is SVGIG (reference sequence). The CDR3 length is 14 residues. Unmatched junction bases numbered 11, after V lost 5 bases and J lost 5 bases. The chain's CDR3 is CAWGPGGRGTEAFF. The DNA of the CDR3 is TGTGCCTGGGGCCCAGGGGGGAGAGGGACTGAAGCTTTCTTT.

This clone was seen once. CDR3 in DNA: TGCGCCAGCAGCACGGCAGGGATCTTCTACGAGCAGTACTTC. Its protein is CASSTAGIFYEQYF. This chain uses TRBV5-1 with TRBJ2-7; D possibly corresponds to TRBD1 (5 bases). The CDR3 has 14 amino acids. V lost 4 bases, J lost 3 bases, and 14 bases lay in between. Germline CDR1 reads SGHRS; CDR2 reads YFSETQ.

V usage is TRBV10-3 and J usage is TRBJ1-2; TRBD1 is a possible D gene (5 bases). The CDR3 totals 14 residues. V lost 3 bases to trimming and J lost 5 bases, with 13 bases between them. Germline CDR1 reads ENHRY; CDR2 reads SYGVKD. Written as DNA, the CDR3 is TGTGCCATCAGTGACGGGGGGTCCGGGTATGGCTACACCTTC. Protein sequence: CAISDGGSGYGYTF.

The gene calls are TRBV6-5 and TRBJ2-5; D is perhaps TRBD1 (6 bases). Germline V lookup: CDR1 MNHEY, CDR2 SVGAGI. V lost 0 bases, J lost 1 base, and 12 bases lay in between. This CDR3 contains 16 residues. The CDR3 DNA follows: TGTGCCAGCAGTTACTCGGGTACAGGGCGCCAAGAGACCCAGTACTTC. Protein: CASSYSGTGRQETQYF.

This clone showed up just a few times. The V call is TRBV28, the J call TRBJ1-1; perhaps TRBD1 as D (5 bases). The germline V gene has CDR1 MDHEN and CDR2 SYDVKM. The V gene lost 4 bases and the J gene lost 1 base, with 13 bases spanning the gap. The CDR3 spans 15 residues. In DNA, the CDR3 is TGTGCCAGCAGTTCGGCGGGGGGAGGGAACACTGAAGCTTTCTTT. This gives the protein CASSSAGGGNTEAFF. Using reference TRBV28 and TRBJ1-1 for the parts outside the CDR3, the full variable domain is DVKVTQSSRYLVKRTGEKVFLECVQDMDHENMFWYRQDPGLGLRLIYFSYDVKMKEKGDIPEGYSVSREKKERFSLILESASTNQTSMYLCASSSAGGGNTEAFFGQGTRLTVV.

The genes are TRBV29-1 and TRBJ2-4; TRBD1 is a possible D gene (5 bases). This CDR3 comprises 15 residues. V was trimmed by 7 bases and J by 3 bases, leaving 19 bases between them. The V gene's germline CDR1 is SQVTM and CDR2 ANQGSEA. CDR3 in amino acids: CSADRSQGGKNIQYF. The DNA of the CDR3 is TGCAGCGCTGATCGGTCGCAGGGTGGCAAAAACATTCAGTACTTC.

This chain joins TRBV5-1 and TRBJ2-3; TRBD2 agrees at 7 bases. This CDR3 has 16 residues. Germline CDR1 and CDR2: SGHRS and YFSETQ. Trimming took 2 bases from V and 5 from J; bases not matched to a gene: 11. In nucleotides, the CDR3 is TGCGCCAGCAGCTTCAAGAGTTTGGTAGCGGGAGATACGCAGTATTTT. Encoded protein: CASSFKSLVAGDTQYF.

This chain connects TRBV7-2 to TRBJ1-1; D may be TRBD1 (5 bases). Germline V lookup: CDR1 SGHTA, CDR2 FQGNSA. This CDR3 spans 14 amino acids. V gave up 3 bases and J gave up 0 bases, with 8 bases separating them. DNA of the CDR3: TGTGCCAGCAGCTTGGGGGGTATGAACACTGAAGCTTTCTTT. It yields the protein CASSLGGMNTEAFF.

In this sample, this clone turned up a few times. The chain uses TRBV29-1 and TRBJ1-1; 8 nucleotides align to TRBD1. J lost 8 bases, V lost 6 bases, and 5 bases had no gene match. Germline V gene data show CDR1 as SQVTM and CDR2 as ANQGSEA. The CDR3 is 11 amino acids. CDR3 in DNA: TGCAGCGTCCAGGGGGCCGACGAAGCTTTCTTT. Its translation: CSVQGADEAFF. The variable domain in full, completed from reference TRBV29-1 and TRBJ1-1, reads SAVISQKPSRDICQRGTSLTIQCQVDSQVTMMFWYRQQPGQSLTLIATANQGSEATYESGFVIDKFPISRPNLTFSTLTVSNMSPEDSSIYLCSVQGADEAFFGQGTRLTVV.

This clone was recorded many times. The chain employs TRBV6-1 and TRBJ1-2; D is uncertain. Germline CDR1 is MNHNS and CDR2 is SASEGT. With 8 bases removed from V and 6 bases from J, the gap between germline ends came to 16 bases. This CDR3 region has 13 residues. The CDR3 region is CASQSIPTNGYTF. CDR3 in DNA: TGTGCCAGCCAATCGATCCCGACTAATGGCTACACCTTC.

The chain is built from TRBV13 and TRBJ1-2; no firm D call. Germline CDR1 reads PRHDT; CDR2 reads FYEKMQ (reference sequence). The CDR3 is 16 amino acids. Trimming shortened V by 0 bases and J by 7 bases, and 18 bases separated the two germline ends. DNA for the CDR3: TGTGCCAGCAGCTTAGGCCTAAAAGCTCCGCTATTTGGCTACACCTTC. Translated, it gives CASSLGLKAPLFGYTF.

This chain uses TRBV6-1 with TRBJ1-5, with 7 bases fitting TRBD1. Per germline, CDR1 MNHNS and CDR2 SASEGT. With V trimmed by 6 bases and J by 1 base, 6 bases remained unmatched. The CDR3 is 15 residues long. This CDR3 is CASRAGTASNQPQHF. In DNA, the CDR3 is TGTGCCAGCAGGGCCGGGACAGCAAGCAATCAGCCCCAGCATTTT.

This chain joins TRBV7-9 and TRBJ2-1, with 7 bases lining up with TRBD1. The CDR3 spans 14 residues. Per germline, CDR1 SEHNR and CDR2 FQNEAQ (reference sequence). Trimming took 1 base from V and 9 from J; bases not matched to a gene: 6. CDR3 amino acids: CASSLGSRQGEQFF. The CDR3 DNA sequence: TGTGCCAGCAGCTTAGGTAGTCGACAGGGTGAGCAGTTCTTC.

The sample holds a few counts of this clone. The chain employs TRBV29-1 and TRBJ1-1; no clear D. CDR1 and CDR2 from the germline V gene are SQVTM and ANQGSEA. The CDR3 contains 11 residues. V gave up 3 bases and J gave up 9 bases, with 11 bases separating them. The CDR3 nucleotides read TGCAGCGTTGATTTGGGCCAAAAAGCTTTCTTT. Translation: CSVDLGQKAFF.